Following are 32 T cell receptor beta chains from one sample sequenced in a study of cytomegalovirus exposure and HLA in healthy donors. The PCR employed 60 Vbeta primers together with 13 Jbeta primers. Sequencing was performed with immunoSEQ multiplex PCR; in TCRdb, only in-frame clones are kept and a portion is missing. The sample carries about 130,000 clones, around 8.5% recorded once. The specimen sequenced was PBMCs. The source of these receptors is a man aged 35 to 55 in good health and CMV-seronegative.

This clone was seen a handful of times. The sample contains more than one DNA sequence encoding this CDR3. The chain links TRBV5-5 to TRBJ1-1; a possible D gene is TRBD1 (6 bases). V gave up 0 bases and J gave up 1 base, with 10 bases separating them. The CDR3 contains 15 residues. The germline V gene has CDR1 SGHKS and CDR2 YYEKEE (reference sequence). The DNA of the CDR3 is TGTGCCAGCAGCTTGGCCCCAGGGGCGAACACTGAAGCTTTCTTT. It translates to CASSLAPGANTEAFF.

This clone came up a few times. The V gene is TRBV9, the J gene TRBJ2-3; 14 bases line up with TRBD2. Germline-derived CDR1 and CDR2 are SGDLS and YYNGEE. The CDR3 contains 16 residues. The trim removed 4 bases at V and 5 bases at J, leaving 6 bases unmatched. CDR3 amino acids: CASSTRGTSGGDTQYF. The CDR3 nucleotides read TGTGCCAGCAGCACCCGGGGGACTAGCGGGGGAGATACGCAGTATTTT.

A few counts support this clone. The V gene is TRBV6-5, the J gene TRBJ2-7; D gene uncertain. The germline CDR1 and CDR2 sequences are MNHEY and SVGAGI. Trimming removed 2 bases from V and 3 bases from J, with 8 bases in between. This CDR3 is 13 amino acids long. DNA for the CDR3: TGTGCCAGCAGTTACCGTCAGAACTACGAGCAGTACTTC. Amino acids: CASSYRQNYEQYF.

V gene TRBV1 combines with J gene TRBJ2-3; TRBD2, the table's D call, was not compared with the DNA. TRBV1 is a pseudogene locus. The CDR3 is made up of 17 amino acids. This CDR3 reads CTSSQATSGGCTDTQYF. CDR3 DNA: TGCACCAGCAGCCAAGCGACAAGCGGGGGGTGCACAGATACGCAGTATTTT.

This clone was picked up a small number of times. The V and J genes are TRBV7-6 and TRBJ2-5, with a tentative D call TRBD2 (6 bases). Per germline, CDR1 SGHVS and CDR2 FNYEAQ. Trimming pared 7 bases from V and 0 bases from J, leaving 15 bases between. CDR3 length equals 15 residues. CDR3 bases: TGTGCCAGCACCCCCGGGACTCGGTACCAAGAGACCCAGTACTTC. As protein: CASTPGTRYQETQYF.

J is TRBJ2-6 and V is TRBV7-6, with D maybe TRBD1 (5 bases). The V end lost 1 base, the J end lost 4 bases, and 11 bases lay between the germline ends. Per germline, CDR1 SGHVS and CDR2 FNYEAQ. The CDR3 is 16 amino acids. Written as DNA, the CDR3 is TGTGCCAGCAGCTTAGTAAGGGGATCCGGGGCCAACGTCCTGACTTTC. This encodes CASSLVRGSGANVLTF. Supplemented by reference TRBV7-6 and TRBJ2-6, the full variable domain reads GAGVSQSPRYKVTKRGQDVALRCDPISGHVSLYWYRQALGQGPEFLTYFNYEAQQDKSGLPNDRFSAERPEGSISTLTIQRTEQRDSAMYRCASSLVRGSGANVLTFGAGSRLTVL.

There are a few counts of this clone. This chain connects TRBV7-6 to TRBJ2-7, with D possibly TRBD2 on 6 matching bases. This CDR3 has 13 amino acids. Deletions cut 1 base from V and 5 bases from J, with 9 bases between. The V gene's germline CDR1 is SGHVS and CDR2 FNYEAQ. The CDR3 region has the DNA TGTGCCAGCAGCTTAGGAGGCGGGGACGAGCAGTACTTC. Translation gives CASSLGGGDEQYF.

This clone has a handful of counts. The gene calls are TRBV7-9 and TRBJ2-5; perhaps TRBD2 as D (5 bases). The CDR3 sequence is 14 residues long. V lost 1 base, J lost 4 bases, and 10 bases lay in between. Germline V gene lookup returns CDR1 SEHNR and CDR2 FQNEAQ (reference sequence). The CDR3 loop reads CASSLGVGGETQYF. DNA of the CDR3: TGTGCCAGCAGCTTAGGGGTAGGAGGAGAGACCCAGTACTTC.

This clone was picked up a small number of times. This chain's CDR3 is CSVGSGVGNTEAFF. The CDR3 DNA reads TGCAGCGTTGGCTCAGGGGTAGGGAACACTGAAGCTTTCTTT. The chain joins TRBV29-1 to TRBJ1-1; weak D call: TRBD1 (6 bases). The germline V and J ends were trimmed by 4 bases and 1 base, with 13 bases remaining between them. The germline V gene has CDR1 SQVTM and CDR2 ANQGSEA. The CDR3 totals 14 residues.

The CDR3 loop reads CASRGATNTEAFF. For the CDR3, the DNA is TGTGCCAGCAGGGGGGCTACGAACACTGAAGCTTTCTTT. The rearrangement links TRBV9 to TRBJ1-1; D is perhaps TRBD1 (6 bases). The germline V gene encodes CDR1 SGDLS and CDR2 YYNGEE. V was pared by 5 bases and J by 1 base, with 9 bases between. This CDR3 is 13 amino acids long.

The chain is built from TRBV5-1 and TRBJ2-7, with TRBD2 matching 9 bases. Germline CDR1 is SGHRS and CDR2 is YFSETQ. Trimming removed 6 bases from V and 7 bases from J; junction bases left unmatched: 11. The CDR3 spans 14 residues. The CDR3 loop is CASNPGAGGEEQYF. The CDR3 DNA reads TGCGCCAGCAACCCAGGGGCGGGGGGGGAAGAGCAGTACTTC.

The V call is TRBV5-6, the J call TRBJ1-1; D not certain. Looked up from germline, CDR1 is SGHDT and CDR2 is YYEEEE. There are 13 residues in the CDR3. V lost 2 bases and J 6 bases, leaving 11 bases between the germline ends. The CDR3 is CASSFGSSAEAFF. CDR3 sequence (DNA): TGTGCCAGCAGCTTCGGCAGTAGCGCTGAAGCTTTCTTT.

This clone was counted a few times. At the DNA level, this CDR3 is encoded by other sequences in the same sample as well. The chain recombines TRBV5-4 with TRBJ1-1, with D tentatively TRBD1 (6 bases). The CDR3 is made up of 16 amino acids. V gave up 2 bases and J gave up 5 bases, with 19 bases separating them. Germline-derived CDR1 and CDR2 are SGHNT and YYREEE (reference sequence). Here the CDR3 DNA reads TGTGCCAGCAGCTTTGGTTCAGGAACAGGGTGGACTGAAGCTTTCTTT. Residues: CASSFGSGTGWTEAFF. Filled out from reference TRBV5-4 and TRBJ1-1, the complete variable domain reads ETGVTQSPTHLIKTRGQQVTLRCSSQSGHNTVSWYQQALGQGPQFIFQYYREEENGRGNFPPRFSGLQFPNYSSELNVNALELDDSALYLCASSFGSGTGWTEAFFGQGTRLTVV.

This clone has only a few counts. This chain connects TRBV9 to TRBJ1-5; perhaps TRBD1 as D (6 bases). V was trimmed by 5 bases and J by 2 bases, leaving 14 bases between them. This CDR3 spans 15 amino acids. The V gene's germline CDR1 is SGDLS and CDR2 YYNGEE. DNA for the CDR3: TGTGCCAGCAGAGAGGGAGGGGGATGCAATCAGCCCCAGCATTTT. This sequence encodes CASREGGGCNQPQHF.

V usage is TRBV4-3 and J usage is TRBJ2-5, with TRBD2 identical over 8 bases. The J call may be in error: the DNA end matches TRBJ2-7 better. This CDR3 is built from 16 residues. CDR1 is LGHNA and CDR2 is YSLEER in the germline V gene. The CDR3 region is CASSQEWRGAPYEQYF. Here the CDR3 DNA reads TGCGCCAGCAGCCAAGAGTGGCGGGGGGCACCCTACGAGCAGTACTTC.

This clone was seen only a few times. This chain joins TRBV27 and TRBJ2-7; 7 bases align to TRBD2. The germline CDR1 and CDR2 sequences are MNHEY and SMNVEV (reference sequence). The J segment lost 5 bases and the V segment lost 3 bases, leaving 10 bases of the junction unmatched. CDR3 length: 15 amino acids. This chain's CDR3 is CASSFRGAGINEQYF. The CDR3, as DNA: TGTGCCAGCAGTTTTCGGGGAGCGGGGATAAACGAGCAGTACTTC.

This chain links TRBV7-7 with TRBJ2-5; D remains unclear. The DNA matches TRBJ2-7 better at its end, which makes the J call doubtful. The CDR3 is 11 amino acids. The germline V gene encodes CDR1 SSHAT and CDR2 FNYEAQ (reference sequence). The CDR3 loop reads CASSSFYEQYF. Written as DNA, the CDR3 is TGTGCCAGCAGCTCCTTCTACGAGCAGTACTTC.

The chain carries TRBV27 and TRBJ2-5, with D tentatively TRBD2 (6 bases). V gave up 0 bases and J gave up 2 bases, with 10 bases separating them. This CDR3 is 15 amino acids long. Germline-derived CDR1 and CDR2 are MNHEY and SMNVEV (reference sequence). CDR3 region: CASSLSGGAQETQYF. Here the CDR3 DNA reads TGTGCCAGCAGTTTATCGGGCGGGGCACAAGAGACCCAGTACTTC.

V is TRBV18 and J is TRBJ2-5, with D maybe TRBD2 (5 bases). Looked up from germline, CDR1 is KGHSH and CDR2 is LQKENI. With 5 bases removed from V and 1 base from J, the gap between germline ends came to 14 bases. CDR3 length: 15 residues. CDR3 coding DNA: TGTGCCAGCTCAAGGGTTACTAGGCGCCAAGAGACCCAGTACTTC. Its translation is CASSRVTRRQETQYF.

This clone was seen a few times. The V call is TRBV7-9, the J call TRBJ1-1; D gene uncertain. Germline V gene data show CDR1 as SEHNR and CDR2 as FQNEAQ (reference sequence). The CDR3 consists of 15 residues. V lost 3 bases, J lost 1 base, and 12 bases lay in between. The CDR3 sequence: CASSFAGIGNTEAFF. CDR3 DNA: TGTGCCAGCAGCTTCGCCGGGATCGGGAACACTGAAGCTTTCTTT.

A few counts support this clone. The chain joins TRBV5-4 to TRBJ1-1; 8 bases agree with TRBD1. This CDR3 spans 15 amino acids. Trimming took 4 bases from V and 5 from J; bases not matched to a gene: 10. CDR1 is SGHNT and CDR2 is YYREEE in the germline V gene (reference sequence). CDR3 in DNA: TGTGCCAGCAGCCTGCAACAGGGGGGACGAACTGAAGCTTTCTTT. It translates to CASSLQQGGRTEAFF.

This clone occurred a few times. The gene calls are TRBV27 and TRBJ2-2, with D tentatively TRBD1 (5 bases). Germline lookup yields CDR1 MNHEY and CDR2 SMNVEV (reference sequence). The CDR3 length is 14 residues. V gave up 6 bases and J gave up 1 base, with 9 bases separating them. The CDR3 DNA is TGTGCCAGCAGCCCAGGGTGGAACACCGGGGAGCTGTTTTTT. Protein: CASSPGWNTGELFF.

This clone has just a few counts. The chain couples TRBV7-6 to TRBJ2-3; 7 bases map to TRBD1. The V and J ends lost 5 bases and 9 bases, in that order; junction bases with no gene match: 14. Looked up from germline, CDR1 is SGHVS and CDR2 is FNYEAQ. The CDR3 extends over 15 amino acids. CDR3 protein: CASSEKTGIPPTQYF. CDR3 coding DNA: TGTGCCAGCAGCGAAAAGACAGGGATTCCCCCAACGCAGTATTTT.

The chain combines TRBV19 with TRBJ1-5; D remains unclear. V was shortened by 3 bases and J by 3 bases, with 15 bases between the two germline ends. The CDR3 runs to 16 residues. CDR1 and CDR2 (germline): LNHDA, SQIVND (reference sequence). The CDR3 DNA is TGTGCCAGTAGTATGTCGCGGGCGGTATCCAATCAGCCCCAGCATTTT. Translated, it gives CASSMSRAVSNQPQHF.

This clone was counted only a few times. The gene calls are TRBV27 and TRBJ1-2, with D perhaps matching TRBD1 (6 bases). Trimming shortened V by 3 bases and J by 4 bases, and 12 bases separated the two germline ends. The germline CDR1 and CDR2 sequences are MNHEY and SMNVEV (reference sequence). The CDR3 runs 14 residues. The CDR3 DNA follows: TGTGCCAGCAGTTTGGCAGGGGCTCGCTATGGCTACACCTTC. Protein sequence: CASSLAGARYGYTF.

A few counts support this clone. V and J are TRBV29-1 and TRBJ2-3, with D hard to call. The CDR3 runs to 12 residues. Per germline, CDR1 SQVTM and CDR2 ANQGSEA. The ends were cut back, 3 bases at V and 4 bases at J, with 8 bases in the middle. CDR3 residues: CSVDSGPDTQYF. For the CDR3, the DNA is TGCAGCGTTGATAGTGGGCCAGATACGCAGTATTTT.

The V and J genes are TRBV7-6 and TRBJ2-2; 7 positions match TRBD1. V shed 5 bases and J 5 bases; nucleotides not matched to a gene: 11. The CDR3 extends over 16 amino acids. The germline V gene encodes CDR1 SGHVS and CDR2 FNYEAQ. For the CDR3, the DNA is TGTGCCAGCAGCCCGAAGGGGACAGTTCGAACCGGGGAGCTGTTTTTT. This encodes CASSPKGTVRTGELFF. Full variable domain (rest looked up from reference TRBV7-6 and TRBJ2-2): GAGVSQSPRYKVTKRGQDVALRCDPISGHVSLYWYRQALGQGPEFLTYFNYEAQQDKSGLPNDRFSAERPEGSISTLTIQRTEQRDSAMYRCASSPKGTVRTGELFFGEGSRLTVL.

This clone was seen only a few times. The chain carries TRBV5-1 and TRBJ2-2; tentatively, D is TRBD1 (7 bases). The CDR3 runs to 17 residues. The germline gives CDR1 SGHRS, CDR2 YFSETQ. Trimming shortened V by 3 bases and J by 3 bases, and 18 bases separated the two germline ends. The CDR3 reads CASSWGASGTDTGELFF. CDR3 sequence (DNA): TGCGCCAGCAGCTGGGGGGCGAGTGGGACAGACACCGGGGAGCTGTTTTTT. Complete variable domain (other parts from reference TRBV5-1 and TRBJ2-2): KAGVTQTPRYLIKTRGQQVTLSCSPISGHRSVSWYQQTPGQGLQFLFEYFSETQRNKGNFPGRFSGRQFSNSRSEMNVSTLELGDSALYLCASSWGASGTDTGELFFGEGSRLTVL.

The chain carries TRBV18 and TRBJ2-5, with TRBD2 identical over 7 bases. V lost 4 bases to trimming and J lost 4 bases; unmatched junction nucleotides: 6. The CDR3 runs 14 residues. CDR1 is KGHSH and CDR2 is LQKENI in the germline V gene. CDR3 sequence (DNA): TGTGCCAGCTCACGGGACGGGGGGATAGAGACCCAGTACTTC. It translates to CASSRDGGIETQYF.

As for this clone: This sample includes further DNA sequences coding for the same CDR3. This chain connects TRBV4-1 to TRBJ2-7, with TRBD1 identical over 7 bases. The CDR3 extends over 14 amino acids. Germline values: CDR1 MGHRA, CDR2 YSYEKL. Losses at the gene ends were 1 base for V and 4 bases for J; bases not matched to a gene: 4. This CDR3 is CASSQVTGEYEQYF. CDR3 coding DNA: TGCGCCAGCAGCCAAGTCACAGGGGAGTACGAGCAGTACTTC.

This clone was counted between two and nine times. Other nucleotide sequences from this sample produce the same CDR3. The chain combines TRBV27 with TRBJ2-7; unclear D gene. CDR1 is MNHEY, CDR2 SMNVEV, per germline (reference sequence). The germline V and J ends were trimmed by 5 bases and 2 bases, with 10 bases remaining between them. This CDR3 comprises 13 residues. The CDR3, as DNA: TGTGCCAGCAGTCCTCGCGGCCCCTACGAGCAGTACTTC. As protein: CASSPRGPYEQYF.

The V gene is TRBV5-1, the J gene TRBJ2-1; TRBD2 matches at 9 bases. V lost 3 bases and J lost 8; bases outside the gene matches: 12. This CDR3 contains 16 residues. CDR1 and CDR2 from the germline V gene are SGHRS and YFSETQ. The CDR3 DNA follows: TGCGCCAGCAGCTCCGGCGGTGGCGGGGGGGCCCATGAGCAGTTCTTC. It is translated as CASSSGGGGGAHEQFF.